These 32 T cell receptor beta chains originate from one sample sequenced in a study of cytomegalovirus exposure and HLA in healthy donors. PCR involved 60 Vbeta and 13 Jbeta primers. Produced via immunoSEQ multiplex PCR; TCRdb's table is partial and in-frame only. Among 100,000 to 150,000 clones listed, about 71% were seen once. The sequenced material came from PBMCs. These receptors were taken from a woman aged 55-75 years in good health and CMV-seropositive.

The chain joins TRBV2 to TRBJ2-5; D not resolved. This CDR3 has 16 amino acids. Trimming shortened V by 2 bases and J by 4 bases, and 17 bases separated the two germline ends. Germline V gene sequence: CDR1 SNHLY, CDR2 FYNNEI. The CDR3 DNA reads as TGTGCCAGCAGTGAAAACCCCGGTTTAGCTGGAGAGACCCAGTACTTC. Amino acids: CASSENPGLAGETQYF.

The V and J genes are TRBV6-4 and TRBJ1-6; D might be TRBD1 (5 bases). The CDR3 contains 14 residues. Germline CDR1 and CDR2: MRHNA and SNTAGT. Trimming removed 5 bases from V and 3 bases from J, with 8 bases in between. The CDR3 loop reads CASSLGGYNSPLHF. In DNA, the CDR3 is TGTGCCAGCAGTCTCGGGGGCTATAATTCACCCCTCCACTTT.

The chain uses TRBV9 and TRBJ2-3; TRBD1 is a possible D gene (5 bases). V was cut by 6 bases and J by 0 bases, with 14 bases left in between. CDR1 and CDR2 (germline): SGDLS, YYNGEE. The CDR3 consists of 15 residues. CDR3 bases: TGTGCCAGCACCCGTTTTGACAGTAGCACAGATACGCAGTATTTT. The encoded protein is CASTRFDSSTDTQYF. The complete variable domain, with remaining parts taken from reference TRBV9 and TRBJ2-3, reads DSGVTQTPKHLITATGQRVTLRCSPRSGDLSVYWYQQSLDQGLQFLIQYYNGEERAKGNILERFSAQQFPDLHSELNLSSLELGDSALYFCASTRFDSSTDTQYFGPGTRLTVL.

The chain couples TRBV5-1 to TRBJ1-3; D ambiguous. The V end lost 4 bases, the J end lost 0 bases, and 11 bases lay between the germline ends. Germline assignment: CDR1 SGHRS and CDR2 YFSETQ. The CDR3 has 15 residues. This CDR3 is CASSPITSSGNTIYF. CDR3 sequence (DNA): TGCGCCAGCAGCCCCATTACCAGCTCTGGAAACACCATATATTTT.

J is TRBJ1-2 and V is TRBV19; D might be TRBD1 (6 bases). The V end lost 5 bases, the J end lost 8 bases, and 15 bases lay between the germline ends. The CDR3 is made up of 13 amino acids. The V gene's germline CDR1 is LNHDA and CDR2 SQIVND (reference sequence). DNA of the CDR3: TGTGCCAGTAGTCTCACAGGGTTAATAGGCTACACCTTC. Protein sequence: CASSLTGLIGYTF.

This chain links TRBV19 with TRBJ1-1, with D unresolved. V lost 6 bases, J lost 1 base, and 15 bases lay in between. The CDR3 has 15 amino acids. From germline, CDR1 is LNHDA and CDR2 SQIVND (reference sequence). As DNA, the CDR3 is TGTGCCAGTAGCAATTTCCCACAGAGGAACACTGAAGCTTTCTTT. Protein: CASSNFPQRNTEAFF.

The V call is TRBV5-4, the J call TRBJ2-1, with TRBD1 as a possible D gene (7 bases). Trimming left V 4 bases short and J 2 bases short, with 16 bases between. Germline CDR1 is SGHNT and CDR2 is YYREEE (reference sequence). CDR3 length equals 16 residues. The CDR3: CASSTQGGRPYNEQFF. CDR3 nucleotide sequence: TGTGCCAGCAGCACGCAGGGGGGTAGGCCCTACAATGAGCAGTTCTTC.

J is TRBJ1-2 and V is TRBV21-1. TRBV21-1 is given as a pseudogene. The CDR3 consists of 12 residues. The CDR3 loop reads CASRSEKHGYTF. CDR3 bases: TGTGCCAGCAGGTCCGAGAAACATGGCTACACCTTC.

The table lists this clone with a few counts. The chain employs TRBV19 and TRBJ1-1; D remains ambiguous. The CDR3 totals 17 residues. The V gene's germline CDR1 is LNHDA and CDR2 SQIVND (reference sequence). Trimming stripped 5 bases from V and 3 bases from J, with 22 bases between. CDR3 amino acids: CASSPGGFGYRDTEAFF. DNA of the CDR3: TGTGCCAGTAGTCCTGGCGGCTTTGGATATCGGGACACTGAAGCTTTCTTT.

Concerning this clone: Sequence at one end of the junction differs from germline and may be a read error. The J gene is TRBJ2-6, the V gene TRBV7-6; 11 bases are a match to TRBD1. Germline V lookup: CDR1 SGHVS, CDR2 FNYEAQ. The CDR3 covers 18 residues. The CDR3 sequence: CASRDSGTGGSEANVLTF. CDR3 DNA sequence: TGTGCCAGCCGAGACTCCGGGACAGGGGGGTCTGAGGCCAACGTCCTGACTTTC.

CDR3: CASSPRQGPRAQYF. The CDR3 DNA is TGTGCCAGTAGTCCCCGACAGGGGCCAAGGGCCCAGTACTTC. The chain has TRBV19 and TRBJ2-5; TRBD1 aligns across 8 bases. V shed 5 bases, J shed 9 bases, and the junction held 11 bases outside the gene matches. CDR3 size: 14 residues. Germline V lookup: CDR1 LNHDA, CDR2 SQIVND (reference sequence).

This clone came up a few times. This chain joins TRBV27 and TRBJ1-5, with D tentatively TRBD1 (5 bases). The CDR3 consists of 15 residues. The germline V gene has CDR1 MNHEY and CDR2 SMNVEV (reference sequence). The ends were cut back, 6 bases at V and 0 bases at J, with 12 bases in the middle. CDR3 sequence: CASRPGLHSNQPQHF. Here the CDR3 DNA reads TGTGCCAGCAGACCGGGACTACATAGCAATCAGCCCCAGCATTTT.

This clone has a handful of counts. This rearrangement joins TRBV2 to TRBJ2-6; the D is unclear. V dropped 5 bases and J dropped 2 bases, with 4 bases sitting between them. This CDR3 has 13 residues. Germline CDR1 is SNHLY and CDR2 is FYNNEI. CDR3 coding DNA: TGTGCCAGCAGTCCTGCTGGGGCCAACGTCCTGACTTTC. Translation gives CASSPAGANVLTF.

This clone was observed once. The chain links TRBV29-1 to TRBJ2-7; 10 positions match TRBD1. The CDR3 consists of 12 residues. Germline V gene sequence: CDR1 SQVTM, CDR2 ANQGSEA. Germline trimming cut 6 bases from V and 3 bases from J; bases unmatched to any gene: 2. The CDR3 DNA is TGCAGCGTACGGACAGGGGGCTACGAGCAGTACTTC. Translation gives CSVRTGGYEQYF.

This clone was seen a few times. The chain carries TRBV13 and TRBJ2-7, with TRBD1 matching over 10 bases. The length of the CDR3 is 16 residues. Germline trimming cut 8 bases from V and 4 bases from J; bases unmatched to any gene: 14. Germline assignment: CDR1 PRHDT and CDR2 FYEKMQ (reference sequence). The chain's CDR3 is CASSTQGGTGVYEQYF. CDR3 bases: TGTGCCAGCTCAACCCAGGGGGGGACAGGGGTTTACGAGCAGTACTTC.

Only one count was recorded for this clone. The V and J genes are TRBV19 and TRBJ1-5, with a possible D match to TRBD1 (5 bases). The CDR3 sequence is 13 residues long. Germline V CDR1 and CDR2: LNHDA, SQIVND (reference sequence). The germline V and J ends were trimmed by 7 bases and 5 bases, with 12 bases remaining between them. This chain's CDR3 is CASTAGYDQPQHF. The CDR3 nucleotides read TGTGCCAGTACTGCAGGGTACGATCAGCCCCAGCATTTT.

The CDR3 region is CASSSIREYF. The CDR3 region has the DNA TGTGCCAGCAGCTCCATCCGGGAGTATTTT. J is TRBJ2-3 and V is TRBV5-5; D not resolved. Germline loops: CDR1 SGHKS, CDR2 YYEKEE (reference sequence). The CDR3 runs to 10 residues. V was shortened by 3 bases and J by 13 bases, with 9 bases between the two germline ends.

The gene calls are TRBV27 and TRBJ2-2; a weak D match, TRBD1 (5 bases). Trimming shortened V by 4 bases and J by 1 base, and 19 bases separated the two germline ends. The germline V gene encodes CDR1 MNHEY and CDR2 SMNVEV (reference sequence). The CDR3 totals 18 residues. The CDR3 sequence is CASSSYTGWTLNTGELFF. In DNA form, the CDR3 reads TGTGCCAGCAGTTCCTATACCGGGTGGACATTGAACACCGGGGAGCTGTTTTTT.

This sequence joins TRBV12-5 and TRBJ2-1, with TRBD2 matching 8 bases. The germline V gene has CDR1 LGHNT and CDR2 FRNRAP. Germline trimming cut 4 bases from V and 9 bases from J; bases unmatched to any gene: 2. There are 12 residues in the CDR3. The CDR3 here is CASGSAGGEQFF. CDR3 in DNA: TGTGCTAGTGGTTCCGCGGGGGGTGAGCAGTTCTTC.

This chain links TRBV29-1 with TRBJ1-3; 8 nucleotides line up with TRBD1. This CDR3 has 13 residues. CDR1 is SQVTM, CDR2 ANQGSEA, per germline. J was trimmed by 2 bases and V by 4 bases; bases with no gene match: 1. The CDR3 loop is CSVAGGTGNTIYF. CDR3 DNA sequence: TGCAGCGTTGCAGGGGGCACTGGAAACACCATATATTTT.

A word on this clone: This could be a read error, since a much larger clone is one nucleotide away. J is TRBJ2-5 and V is TRBV6-6, with 9 bases lining up with TRBD2. Germline V gene lookup returns CDR1 MNHNY and CDR2 SVGAGI (reference sequence). The CDR3 runs 15 residues. V lost 1 base to trimming and J lost 13 bases; unmatched junction nucleotides: 13. The DNA for the CDR3 is TGTGCCAGCAGTTACTTGCTAGCGGGGACTAACGAGCGGTACTTC. Protein: CASSYLLAGTNERYF.

CDR3 nucleotides: TGTGCCACAGCCCGACTTGGGGAGACCCAGTACTTC. This translates into CATARLGETQYF. The gene calls are TRBV10-3 and TRBJ2-5; D remains unclear. CDR1 is ENHRY, CDR2 SYGVKD, per germline. This CDR3 contains 12 residues. Trimming left V 10 bases short and J 5 bases short, with 14 bases between.

V gene TRBV23-1 combines with J gene TRBJ1-5; a possible D gene is TRBD1 (6 bases). TRBV23-1 is flagged as an ORF with uncertain function. The CDR3 has 16 residues. Trimming took 3 bases from V and 0 from J, leaving 12 bases between them. CDR3 nucleotide sequence: TGCGCCAGCAGTCAGTGGACAGCCCATAGCAATCAGCCCCAGCATTTT. Protein sequence: CASSQWTAHSNQPQHF.

The chain links TRBV11-1 to TRBJ1-1; TRBD1 aligns across 8 bases. V lost 5 bases to trimming and J lost 8 bases; unmatched junction nucleotides: 10. The CDR3 covers 14 residues. Germline V gives CDR1 SGHAT, CDR2 FQDESV (reference sequence). The CDR3 reads CASSEDRAPKEAFF. As DNA, the CDR3 is TGTGCCAGCAGCGAGGACAGGGCGCCGAAGGAAGCTTTCTTT.

J is TRBJ2-1 and V is TRBV19, with D possibly matching TRBD1 (5 bases). Germline CDR1 and CDR2: LNHDA and SQIVND (reference sequence). V lost 3 bases and J lost 5, with 14 bases in between. The CDR3 loop spans 15 amino acids. The CDR3 nucleotides read TGTGCCAGTAGTATGTGGGCAGGGTGGGACAATGAGCAGTTCTTC. Its translation is CASSMWAGWDNEQFF. Supplemented by reference TRBV19 and TRBJ2-1, the full variable domain reads DGGITQSPKYLFRKEGQNVTLSCEQNLNHDAMYWYRQDPGQGLRLIYYSQIVNDFQKGDIAEGYSVSREKKESFPLTVTSAQKNPTAFYLCASSMWAGWDNEQFFGPGTRLTVL.

This sequence joins TRBV28 and TRBJ1-2; 7 nucleotides align to TRBD1. The V gene's germline CDR1 is MDHEN and CDR2 SYDVKM. V dropped 4 bases and J dropped 7; count of bases not matched to a gene: 3. This CDR3 has 12 residues. The CDR3 is CASSSGQFGYTF. DNA for the CDR3: TGTGCCAGCAGTTCGGGACAGTTTGGCTACACCTTC.

The chain couples TRBV5-1 to TRBJ1-2, with TRBD1 matching 9 bases. Looked up from germline, CDR1 is SGHRS and CDR2 is YFSETQ. The CDR3 is 16 residues long. Germline trimming cut 0 bases from V and 6 bases from J; bases unmatched to any gene: 9. The CDR3, as DNA: TGCGCCAGCAGCTTGGGGGACAGGGATAAGGGGAATGGCTACACCTTC. Amino acid sequence: CASSLGDRDKGNGYTF.

The chain employs TRBV16 and TRBJ2-5; the D is unclear. The CDR3 covers 14 residues. CDR1 is KGHSY, CDR2 FQNENV, per germline. V was shortened by 0 bases and J by 4 bases, with 9 bases between the two germline ends. The chain's CDR3 is CASSQSIGSETQYF. The CDR3 nucleotides read TGTGCCAGCAGCCAATCGATCGGGTCAGAGACCCAGTACTTC. The whole variable domain, remainder taken from reference TRBV16 and TRBJ2-5, is GEEVAQTPKHLVRGEGQKAKLYCAPIKGHSYVFWYQQVLKNEFKFLISFQNENVFDETGMPKERFSAKCLPNSPCSLEIQATKLEDSAVYFCASSQSIGSETQYFGPGTRLLVL.

V and J are TRBV10-3 and TRBJ1-4; D remains unclear. Germline V gene data show CDR1 as ENHRY and CDR2 as SYGVKD. The CDR3 sequence is 14 residues long. The V gene lost 3 bases and the J gene lost 7 bases, with 12 bases spanning the gap. CDR3 in amino acids: CAISDGRVGEKLFF. Here the CDR3 DNA reads TGTGCCATCAGTGATGGGAGGGTAGGTGAAAAACTGTTTTTT.

The chain uses TRBV2 and TRBJ1-5; 7 bases line up with TRBD1. There are 14 residues in the CDR3. V was pared by 4 bases and J by 2 bases, with 2 bases of the junction left unmatched. In germline, CDR1 is SNHLY, CDR2 FYNNEI. Here the CDR3 DNA reads TGTGCCAGCAGTGGCGGACAGGGCAATCAGCCCCAGCATTTT. Protein product: CASSGGQGNQPQHF.

This clone was counted a single time. The chain links TRBV19 to TRBJ1-5, with a weak D call TRBD1 (5 bases). Germline V lookup: CDR1 LNHDA, CDR2 SQIVND (reference sequence). Trimming cost V 4 bases and J 6 bases, with 16 bases left between them. The CDR3 spans 15 residues. The CDR3: CASSTAGWRGQPQHF. The CDR3 DNA follows: TGTGCCAGTAGTACGGCTGGATGGAGGGGTCAGCCCCAGCATTTT. Full variable domain (remainder filled in from reference TRBV19 and TRBJ1-5): DGGITQSPKYLFRKEGQNVTLSCEQNLNHDAMYWYRQDPGQGLRLIYYSQIVNDFQKGDIAEGYSVSREKKESFPLTVTSAQKNPTAFYLCASSTAGWRGQPQHFGDGTRLSIL.

This clone was seen a handful of times. The chain is built from TRBV5-5 and TRBJ1-1; the match to TRBD1 covers 8 bases. The V gene's germline CDR1 is SGHKS and CDR2 YYEKEE (reference sequence). J was trimmed by 6 bases and V by 4 bases; bases with no gene match: 5. CDR3 length equals 13 residues. CDR3 region: CASSPGDRSEAFF. Written as DNA, the CDR3 is TGTGCCAGCAGCCCCGGGGACAGGTCTGAAGCTTTCTTT.